The 2 T cell receptor beta chains below come from one sample, sequenced in a study of identical twins. Using its own MiXCR run on the 5' RACE reads, TCRdb lists one record per CDR3 protein. Of 410,000 or so distinct CDR3 sequences in the sample, under 20% are singletons; the top ten hold approximately 12%. Sequencing was done on a sample of naive T cells sorted from blood. These TCRs come from a man aged 50 to 59 in good health.

The chain uses TRBV7-2 and TRBJ1-2; 10 bases fit TRBD1. This CDR3 has 16 residues. J was trimmed by 7 bases and V by 8 bases; bases with no gene match: 16. CDR1 and CDR2 from the germline V gene are SGHTA and FQGNSA. The chain's CDR3 is CASAAYPGGTGVGYTF. Here the CDR3 DNA reads TGTGCCAGCGCAGCTTATCCCGGGGGGACAGGGGTTGGCTACACCTTC.

The V gene is TRBV20-1, the J gene TRBJ2-4, with 10 bases aligning to TRBD1. J lost 6 bases, V lost 5 bases, and 13 bases had no gene match. This CDR3 is built from 16 residues. The germline CDR1 and CDR2 sequences are DFQATT and SNEGSKA (reference sequence). In DNA, the CDR3 is TGCAGTGCTCACTTGAGGACAGGGGGGTATGGAAACATTCAGTACTTC. Amino acids: CSAHLRTGGYGNIQYF.